The clone carrying this T cell receptor (beta chain) was counted between two and nine times. Its antigen is not identified. This sample is part of a study of blood T cells in healthy people across ages. Through a sample-barcoded 5' primer and a J-beta primer mix, a second PCR was run for about 6 to 12 cycles. A template-switch adaptor that had 12 random nucleotides put a tag on each cDNA molecule. TCRdb analysed the 5' RACE reads with MiXCR anew, one entry per CDR3 protein. The top ten hold approximately 20% of the sample, which has more than 1 million distinct CDR3 sequences, roughly 45% seen once. General study findings and limits: The unknown donor CMV status may have confounded expanded clonotype changes. PBMC samples, being unsorted, prevented any conclusive comparison of naive and antigen-experienced cells.

Sequencing input: blood. The source is a woman aged 60-75 years in good health.

DNA for the CDR3: TGCAGCGTCGGGACAGGGCTCGAGCAGTACTTC. The encoded protein is CSVGTGLEQYF. This rearrangement joins TRBV29-1 to TRBJ2-7; 9 bases are a match to TRBD1. Germline-derived CDR1 and CDR2 are SQVTM and ANQGSEA. The V and J ends lost 6 bases and 6 bases, in that order; junction bases with no gene match: 3. The CDR3 runs to 11 residues.